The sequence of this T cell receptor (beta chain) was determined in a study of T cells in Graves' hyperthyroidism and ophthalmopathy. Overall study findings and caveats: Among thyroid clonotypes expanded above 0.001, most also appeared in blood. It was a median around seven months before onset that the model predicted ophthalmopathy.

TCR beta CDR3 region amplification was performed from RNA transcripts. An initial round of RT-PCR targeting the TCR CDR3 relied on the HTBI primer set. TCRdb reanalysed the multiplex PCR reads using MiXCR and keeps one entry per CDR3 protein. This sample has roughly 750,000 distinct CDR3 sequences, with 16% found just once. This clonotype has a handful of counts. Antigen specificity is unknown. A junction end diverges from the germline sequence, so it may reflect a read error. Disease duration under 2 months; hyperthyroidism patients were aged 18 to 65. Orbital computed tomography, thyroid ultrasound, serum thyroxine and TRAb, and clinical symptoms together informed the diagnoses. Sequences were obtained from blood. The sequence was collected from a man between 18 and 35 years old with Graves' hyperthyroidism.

This chain's CDR3 is CTTSRDVGQFTDTQYF. The DNA of the CDR3 is TGTACCACCAGCAGAGACGTAGGACAGTTCACAGATACGCAGTATTTT. The chain is built from TRBV15 and TRBJ2-3; TRBD1 might be the D (6 bases). From germline, CDR1 is LNHNV and CDR2 YYDKDF (reference sequence). This CDR3 has 16 residues. Looking up the rest from reference TRBV15 and TRBJ2-3 gives the full variable domain: DAMVIQNPRYQVTQFGKPVTLSCSQTLNHNVMYWYQQKSSQAPKLLFHYYDKDFNNEADTPDNFQSRRPNTSFCFLDIRSPGLGDTAMYLCTTSRDVGQFTDTQYFGPGTRLTVL.